This T cell receptor (beta chain) stems from a study of T-cell reconstitution after alpha-beta-depleted transplantation in children. Study-wide results and caveats: Surviving recipient T cells and thymic progenitors produced the high day-60 TCRbeta diversity seen in some patients.

V shed 0 bases and J shed 10 bases, with 9 bases lying between them. The CDR3 length is 12 residues. Per the germline V gene, CDR1 is SGHRS and CDR2 is YFSETQ. With respect to this clonotype: Its antigen is not identified.

Preparation of the TCRbeta library was carried out with unique molecular identifiers. TCRdb re-called the PCR reads with MiXCR, one entry per CDR3 protein. The table records around 130,000 distinct CDR3 sequences, around a tenth of them present only once. The source was PBMCs, mostly from graft donor cells, collected 180 days after TCRalphabeta/CD19-depleted stem cell transplant. The receptor was isolated from a girl under three years old who had a stem cell transplant for combined immunodeficiency, so the T cells may come from the graft donor. J is TRBJ2-3 and V is TRBV5-1; D is possibly TRBD2 (5 bases). The CDR3 coding sequence is TGCGCCAGCAGCTTGGTAGTAGCGCCGCAGTATTTT. Translated, it gives CASSLVVAPQYF. Supplemented by reference TRBV5-1 and TRBJ2-3, the full variable domain reads KAGVTQTPRYLIKTRGQQVTLSCSPISGHRSVSWYQQTPGQGLQFLFEYFSETQRNKGNFPGRFSGRQFSNSRSEMNVSTLELGDSALYLCASSLVVAPQYFGPGTRLTVL.